The rows below give T cell receptor beta chains drawn from one sample of a study of T cell changes during pregnancy in multiple sclerosis. Clones were read by immunoSEQ multiplex PCR, and TCRdb kept only the in-frame ones, dropping some. The table lists about 59,000 clones, roughly 90% of them singletons, with about 2.7% in the top ten. Sequencing used peripheral blood, obtained in the second trimester of pregnancy. The origin of the receptors is a female donor in good health, enrolled as a control in a pregnancy study. Each CDR3 is given with its conserved first and last residue. The D gene is left open where the match is weak. Part of the rows lack a size; the others show once, few, many or a class for expanded clones.

D,J,V,size,CDR3,DNA
.,TRBJ2-1,TRBV7-9,.,CASSARFLDNEQFF,TGTGCCAGCAGCGCCCGGTTCCTCGACAATGAGCAGTTCTTC
TRBD2,TRBJ2-5,TRBV2,.,CASSAWGGLAGETQYF,TGTGCCAGCAGCGCGTGGGGGGGACTAGCAGGCGAGACCCAGTACTTC
.,TRBJ2-7,TRBV28,.,CAVAGTGYEQYF,TGTGCCGTGGCGGGGACTGGCTACGAGCAGTACTTC
.,TRBJ1-2,TRBV18,.,CASSPRGSADGYTF,TGTGCCAGCTCACCACGAGGGTCGGCGGATGGCTACACCTTC
TRBD1,TRBJ1-2,TRBV5-1,.,CASSAYGTEGDGYTF,TGCGCCAGCAGCGCCTACGGGACAGAAGGCGATGGCTACACCTTC
.,TRBJ1-1,TRBV20-1,.,CSAPLGQAAFF,TGCAGTGCTCCCTTGGGGCAGGCAGCTTTCTTT
.,TRBJ1-6,TRBV28,.,CASSFTPTGNSPLHF,TGTGCCAGCAGTTTCACCCCGACGGGGAATTCACCCCTCCACTTT
.,TRBJ2-7,TRBV6-5,.,CASSYSGGGRKYF,TGTGCCAGCAGTTACTCGGGGGGCGGGAGAAAGTACTTC
TRBD1,TRBJ1-2,TRBV6-5,.,CASRSGDRADGYTF,TGTGCCAGCAGATCCGGCGACAGGGCAGATGGCTACACCTTC
.,TRBJ2-5,TRBV11-2,.,CASSLVFGTHQETQYF,TGTGCCAGCAGCTTAGTCTTCGGGACACACCAAGAGACCCAGTACTTC
TRBD2,TRBJ2-7,TRBV4-2,.,CASSLGLALEVSYEQYF,TGTGCCAGCAGCCTGGGACTAGCTCTCGAGGTCTCCTACGAGCAGTACTTC
.,TRBJ1-6,TRBV7-2,.,CASSFGEGGSPLHF,TGTGCCAGCAGCTTCGGGGAGGGTGGATCACCCCTCCACTTT
.,TRBJ2-3,TRBV6-1,.,CASSVVGPDTQYF,TGTGCCAGCAGTGTCGTTGGGCCAGATACGCAGTATTTT
.,TRBJ2-3,TRBV6-5,.,CASGLSAASTDTQYF,TGTGCCAGCGGCTTATCGGCAGCGAGCACAGATACGCAGTATTTT
.,TRBJ2-7,TRBV19,.,CASSITPRRSYEQYF,TGTGCCAGTAGTATAACCCCCCGCCGGTCCTACGAGCAGTACTTC
.,TRBJ2-1,TRBV9,.,CASNSEGIYNEQFF,TGTGCCAGCAACTCGGAGGGAATTTACAATGAGCAGTTCTTC
.,TRBJ2-3,TRBV2,.,CASSEDHLNPTLYTQYF,TGTGCCAGCAGTGAAGATCATCTCAACCCGACTCTCTATACGCAGTATTTT
.,TRBJ2-7,TRBV12-5,once,CASGLSGDEQYF,TGTGCTAGTGGTTTGTCCGGGGACGAGCAGTACTTC
TRBD2,TRBJ2-1,TRBV6-6,.,CASTIKREGSEQFF,TGTGCCAGCACCATCAAGCGGGAGGGGAGTGAGCAGTTCTTC
.,TRBJ2-7,TRBV7-2,.,CASSSLIRTYEQYF,TGTGCCAGCAGCTCACTGATCCGAACCTACGAGCAGTACTTC
TRBD1,TRBJ2-3,TRBV6-4,.,CASTTRDRDRRADTQYF,TGTGCCAGCACCACCAGGGACCGGGACAGGCGCGCAGATACGCAGTATTTT
TRBD2,TRBJ2-7,TRBV27,.,CANSRTSGTSYEQYF,TGTGCCAACTCACGGACTAGCGGGACCTCCTACGAGCAGTACTTC
TRBD1,TRBJ1-4,TRBV29-1,once,CSVAGGTDFNEKLFF,TGCAGCGTAGCCGGAGGGACAGACTTTAATGAAAAACTGTTTTTT
TRBD2,TRBJ2-5,TRBV5-1,.,CASSPGLAGGRTETQYF,TGCGCCAGCAGCCCGGGACTAGCGGGGGGGCGTACCGAGACCCAGTACTTC
.,TRBJ2-5,TRBV11-2,once,CASSPQSPQETQYF,TGTGCCAGCAGCCCACAGAGTCCTCAAGAGACCCAGTACTTC
.,TRBJ1-2,TRBV19,.,CARLKPDRPNGYTF,TGTGCCAGACTGAAACCCGACAGGCCAAATGGCTACACCTTC